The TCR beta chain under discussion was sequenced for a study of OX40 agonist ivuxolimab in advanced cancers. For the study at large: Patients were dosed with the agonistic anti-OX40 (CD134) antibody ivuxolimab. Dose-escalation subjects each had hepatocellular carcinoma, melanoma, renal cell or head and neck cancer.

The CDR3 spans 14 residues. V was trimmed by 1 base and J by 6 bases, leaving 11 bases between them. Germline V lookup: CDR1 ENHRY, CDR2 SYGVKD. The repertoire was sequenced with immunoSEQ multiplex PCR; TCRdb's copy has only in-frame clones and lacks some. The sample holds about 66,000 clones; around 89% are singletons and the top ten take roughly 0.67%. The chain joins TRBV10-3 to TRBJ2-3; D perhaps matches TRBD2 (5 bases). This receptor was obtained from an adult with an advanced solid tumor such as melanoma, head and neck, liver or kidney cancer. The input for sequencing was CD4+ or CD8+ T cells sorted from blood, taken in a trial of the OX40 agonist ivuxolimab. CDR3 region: CAISEWRTADTQYF. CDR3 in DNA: TGTGCCATCAGTGAGTGGAGGACGGCCGATACGCAGTATTTT.